This note documents a single T cell receptor (beta chain) sequence. It lacks a known antigen. One base away there is no much larger clone; base qualities are not given. This specimen belongs to a study of shared T cell receptors in the human thymus (dated by TCRdb to the early 2020s). For the wider study: The study investigated the way shared, self-reactive T-cell receptor alpha chains are produced in the human thymus.

Preparation of the library involved the immunoSEQ multiplex PCR assay. As stored in TCRdb, this immuneACCESS dataset retains in-frame rearrangements with V and J assigned. A fraction of the clones does not appear; measured against another copy, unresolved V genes explain less than half of the discrepancy, and the remainder lacks a known reason. This sample comprises some 720,000 clones, approximately 87% of them detected only once. Of the sample, 0.0085% to 0.012% is held by the ten largest clones. The sample also formed part of further work on human thymus T cells. That second report states: In Finland, the donors were immunologically healthy infants who were having open corrective cardiac surgery for congenital heart defects. Thymus tissue was obtained as surgical resects removed during corrective cardiac surgery. Biased V and J gene segment usage appeared to be present in both thymic and peripheral blood repertoires. Highly overlapping thymic TCR repertoires among unrelated individuals were reported in the related research. TCR alpha and beta repertoires from fewer than ten infant thymus samples and a few related peripheral blood samples were characterized in the study. Donor ages ranged from roughly 7 to 250 days, and the cohort comprised roughly 6 male and two female infants. Thymocytes were released mechanically from tissue and stored at -70 °C as pellets of roughly 9-31 million cells. A QIAsymphony instrument was used to extract genomic DNA from the frozen cell pellets. TCRB and TCRAD loci were amplified from a standardized quantity of quality-controlled genomic DNA using the immunoSEQ multiplex PCR assay. Amplicons spanned the V(D)J region at a length sufficient to cover the CDR3 and identify V and J genes. Through the commercial immunoSEQ service, the amplicons were sequenced on an Illumina platform. Primer bias and sequencing errors were corrected using previously described methods, and TCRAD and TCRB definitions followed the IMGT database. Analysis of the repertoires was done with immunoSEQ Analyzer 3.0 and VDJTools and included basic statistics, V/J segment usage, diversity estimates, rarefaction and pairwise overlap. Diversity was estimated using the Chao1, ChaoE, Efron-Thisted, Shannon and inverse Simpson indices, and was also estimated on datasets down-sampled to the size of the smallest sample. Repertoire overlap used strict matching of CDR3 nucleotide sequence, V gene and J gene, with Jaccard-based multidimensional scaling clustering. On average, thymus samples gave 750,000 to 950,000 unique TCRB clonotypes, whereas blood samples gave about 84,000.

This receptor was identified in a boy in the first two years of life with a congenital heart defect. Donor details come from another sample of the same person, matched by shared clones. The specimen sequenced was thymocytes.

The nucleotides are TGTGCCACACGACTAGCGGGAACCCTATGCACAGATACGCAGTATTTT. Its translation is CATRLAGTLCTDTQYF. Here the chain combines TRBV28 and TRBJ2-3; 11 of the junction bases match TRBD2. CDR1 and CDR2 are read off the germline V gene as MDHEN and SYDVKM. Including the terminal cysteine and phenylalanine, the CDR3 comprises 16 residues. The only DNA kept is the CDR3, 48 bases in frame from the first base. V is trimmed back by 10 bases and J by 1 base, and the junction contains 10 bases that no gene match accounts for.